A single T cell receptor (beta chain) is shown here with its context. V lost 1 base to trimming and J lost 6 bases, with 4 bases between them. CDR1 and CDR2 from the germline V gene are SEHNR and FQNEAQ (reference sequence). The CDR3 covers 13 residues. Expressed TCRB transcripts got sequenced, as all isolated RNA was reverse transcribed. The table came from immunoSEQ multiplex PCR; TCRdb's copy has only in-frame clones and leaves some out. This sample carries 450,000 to 550,000 clones, approximately 30% of them seen once, and the ten largest clones take around 0.065%. The data belong to a study of beta chain features in type 1 diabetes.

Sequences were obtained from naive CD4+ T cells from blood. The V call is TRBV7-9, the J call TRBJ1-6; D not resolved. This sequence was found in a man younger than 30 in good health. The CDR3 protein is CASSLEGNSPLHF. CDR3 DNA: TGTGCCAGCAGCTTAGAGGGTAATTCACCCCTCCACTTT.